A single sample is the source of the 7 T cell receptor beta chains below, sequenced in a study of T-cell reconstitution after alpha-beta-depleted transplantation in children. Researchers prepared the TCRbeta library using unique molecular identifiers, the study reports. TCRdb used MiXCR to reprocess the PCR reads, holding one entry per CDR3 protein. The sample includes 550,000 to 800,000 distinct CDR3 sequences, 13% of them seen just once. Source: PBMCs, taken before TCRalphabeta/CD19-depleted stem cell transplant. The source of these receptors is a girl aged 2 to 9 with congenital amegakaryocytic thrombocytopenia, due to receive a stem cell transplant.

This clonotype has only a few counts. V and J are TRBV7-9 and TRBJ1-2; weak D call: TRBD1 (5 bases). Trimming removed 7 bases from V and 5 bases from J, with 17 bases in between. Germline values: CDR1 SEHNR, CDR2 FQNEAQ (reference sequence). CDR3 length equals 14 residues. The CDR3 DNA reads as TGTGCCAGCACCACAAAGTCAGGGTTTTATGGCTACACCTTC. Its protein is CASTTKSGFYGYTF. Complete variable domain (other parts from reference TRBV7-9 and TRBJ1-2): DTGVSQNPRHKITKRGQNVTFRCDPISEHNRLYWYRQTLGQGPEFLTYFQNEAQLEKSRLLSDRFSAERPKGSFSTLEIQRTEQGDSAMYLCASTTKSGFYGYTFGSGTRLTVV.

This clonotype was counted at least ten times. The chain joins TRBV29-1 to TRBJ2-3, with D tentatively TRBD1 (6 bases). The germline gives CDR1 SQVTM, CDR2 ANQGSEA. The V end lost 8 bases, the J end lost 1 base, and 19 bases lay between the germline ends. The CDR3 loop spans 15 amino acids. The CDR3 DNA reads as TGCAGCCTAATAGGGGGTGGTTTGGGCACAGATACGCAGTATTTT. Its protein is CSLIGGGLGTDTQYF.

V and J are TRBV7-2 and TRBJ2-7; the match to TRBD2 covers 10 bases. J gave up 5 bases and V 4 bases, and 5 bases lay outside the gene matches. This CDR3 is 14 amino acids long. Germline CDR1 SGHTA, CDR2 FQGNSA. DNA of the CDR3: TGTGCCAGCAGCTCACTAGCGGGGAAACACGAGCAGTACTTC. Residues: CASSSLAGKHEQYF.

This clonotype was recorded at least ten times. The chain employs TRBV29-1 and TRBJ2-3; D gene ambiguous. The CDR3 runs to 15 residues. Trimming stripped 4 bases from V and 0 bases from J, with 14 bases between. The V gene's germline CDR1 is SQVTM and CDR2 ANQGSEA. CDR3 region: CSVGAGALSTDTQYF. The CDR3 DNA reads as TGCAGCGTTGGAGCCGGAGCCCTGAGCACAGATACGCAGTATTTT.

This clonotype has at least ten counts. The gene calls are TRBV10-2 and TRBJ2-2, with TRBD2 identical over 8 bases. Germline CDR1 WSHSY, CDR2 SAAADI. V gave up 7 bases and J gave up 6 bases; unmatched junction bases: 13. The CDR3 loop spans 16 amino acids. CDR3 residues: CASTRAGTSYSGELFF. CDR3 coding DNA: TGCGCCAGCACCCGTGCCGGGACTAGTTATTCCGGGGAGCTGTTTTTT.

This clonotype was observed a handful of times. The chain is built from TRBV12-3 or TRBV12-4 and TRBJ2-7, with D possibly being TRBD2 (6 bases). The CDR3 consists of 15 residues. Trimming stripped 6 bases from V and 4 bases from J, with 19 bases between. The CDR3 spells CASSSAMGDWYEQYF. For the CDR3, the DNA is TGTGCCAGCAGCAGCGCCATGGGGGACTGGTACGAGCAGTACTTC.

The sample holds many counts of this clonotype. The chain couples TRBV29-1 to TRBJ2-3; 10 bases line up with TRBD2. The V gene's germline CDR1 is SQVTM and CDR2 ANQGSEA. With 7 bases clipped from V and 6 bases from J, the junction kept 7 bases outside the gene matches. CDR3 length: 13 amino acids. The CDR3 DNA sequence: TGCAGCGGTGCTAGCGGGAGTGGGGATACGCAGTATTTT. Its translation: CSGASGSGDTQYF.